The 21 T cell receptor beta chains reported below all come from one sample, sequenced in a study of OX40 agonist ivuxolimab in advanced cancers. Assay: immunoSEQ multiplex PCR; the TCRdb copy retains only in-frame clones and omits some. The sample lists 15,000 to 20,000 clones; around 80% were seen once. The material was CD4+ or CD8+ T cells sorted from blood, obtained in a trial of the OX40 agonist ivuxolimab. Receptor source: an adult with an advanced solid tumor such as melanoma, head and neck, liver or kidney cancer.

The chain has TRBV2 and TRBJ2-7; TRBD1 matches 9 bases. This CDR3 contains 12 residues. Germline CDR1 SNHLY, CDR2 FYNNEI. The V segment lost 8 bases and the J segment 3 bases; nucleotides outside the gene matches: 2. The CDR3 DNA reads as TGTGCCAGCTTGACAGGGGGCTACGAGCAGTACTTC. As protein: CASLTGGYEQYF.

The V and J genes are TRBV28 and TRBJ1-1; D gene unclear. Per the germline V gene, CDR1 is MDHEN and CDR2 is SYDVKM. The CDR3 covers 11 residues. The V and J ends lost 4 bases and 11 bases respectively, with 11 bases between them. In DNA form, the CDR3 reads TGTGCCAGCAGTTCGGACGAGGAGGCTTTCTTT. Translated: CASSSDEEAFF. The full variable domain, completed using reference TRBV28 and TRBJ1-1, is DVKVTQSSRYLVKRTGEKVFLECVQDMDHENMFWYRQDPGLGLRLIYFSYDVKMKEKGDIPEGYSVSREKKERFSLILESASTNQTSMYLCASSSDEEAFFGQGTRLTVV.

Remarks on this clone: This may stem from a read error, because a much larger clone lies one nucleotide away. This rearrangement joins TRBV9 to TRBJ2-1, with 7 bases aligning to TRBD2. The CDR3 spans 12 residues. Germline loops: CDR1 SGDLS, CDR2 YYNGEE. V was clipped by 2 bases and J by 7 bases; unmatched bases: 0. The CDR3 is CASSVSGNEQFF. The CDR3 DNA is TGTGCCAGCAGCGTTAGCGGGAATGAGCAGTTCTTC.

The table lists this clone with a count of one. This rearrangement joins TRBV5-8 to TRBJ2-3, with TRBD1 matching 9 bases. The CDR3 is made up of 16 amino acids. V was pared by 3 bases and J by 7 bases, with 12 bases of the junction left unmatched. Germline CDR1 SGHTS, CDR2 YDEGEE. The DNA of the CDR3 is TGTGCCAGCAGCTGGACGGGACAGGGCGATTGGAATACGCAGTATTTT. Its translation: CASSWTGQGDWNTQYF. The entire variable domain, with the rest obtained from reference TRBV5-8 and TRBJ2-3, is as follows: EAGVTQSPTHLIKTRGQQATLRCSPISGHTSVYWYQQALGLGLQFLLWYDEGEERNRGNFPPRFSGRQFPNYSSELNVNALELEDSALYLCASSWTGQGDWNTQYFGPGTRLTVL.

J is TRBJ2-7 and V is TRBV28, with D uncertain. The CDR3 sequence is 14 residues long. Trimming took off 3 bases at V and 6 bases at J, with 15 bases between the two ends. The germline CDR1 and CDR2 sequences are MDHEN and SYDVKM. This chain's CDR3 is CASSFASGWAEQYF. The CDR3 coding sequence is TGTGCCAGCAGTTTTGCGTCAGGCTGGGCCGAGCAGTACTTC.

The chain recombines TRBV27 with TRBJ1-5; a possible D gene is TRBD1 (6 bases). The CDR3 covers 14 residues. Germline values: CDR1 MNHEY, CDR2 SMNVEV (reference sequence). Deletions cut 6 bases from V and 6 bases from J, with 15 bases between. The chain's CDR3 is CASSPLRGSQPQHF. The CDR3 DNA follows: TGTGCCAGCAGCCCGCTCAGGGGCTCTCAGCCCCAGCATTTT.

The V and J genes are TRBV7-3 and TRBJ2-3, with 9 nucleotides matching TRBD2. This CDR3 comprises 15 residues. V trimming: 2 bases; J trimming: 4 bases; junction bases outside the gene matches: 4. Germline V CDR1 and CDR2: SGHTA, FQGTGA. In nucleotides, the CDR3 is TGTGCCAGCAGCTTAGCGGGGGGGCAGGCAGATACGCAGTATTTT. Translating it yields CASSLAGGQADTQYF. Looking up the rest from reference TRBV7-3 and TRBJ2-3 gives the full variable domain: GAGVSQTPSNKVTEKGKYVELRCDPISGHTALYWYRQSLGQGPEFLIYFQGTGAADDSGLPNDRFFAVRPEGSVSTLKIQRTERGDSAVYLCASSLAGGQADTQYFGPGTRLTVL.

V is TRBV15 and J is TRBJ2-1; 12 nucleotides match TRBD2. CDR1 LNHNV and CDR2 YYDKDF come from the germline V gene (reference sequence). The CDR3 is 16 residues long. J lost 5 bases, V lost 3 bases, and 5 bases had no gene match. The CDR3: CATSSILAGGNNEQFF. The CDR3 nucleotides are TGTGCCACCAGCAGTATACTAGCGGGAGGAAACAATGAGCAGTTCTTC.

This chain uses TRBV30 with TRBJ2-7; tentatively, D is TRBD2 (6 bases). The CDR3 loop spans 12 amino acids. Germline V CDR1 and CDR2: GTSNPN, SVGIG (reference sequence). The chain's CDR3 is CAYEDYSYEQYF. The CDR3, as DNA: TGTGCATATGAGGACTACTCCTACGAGCAGTACTTC.

V and J are TRBV9 and TRBJ1-1, with D maybe TRBD1 (5 bases). Trimming cost V 0 bases and J 4 bases, with 10 bases left between them. The CDR3 is 14 amino acids. Germline values: CDR1 SGDLS, CDR2 YYNGEE. CDR3 coding DNA: TGTGCCAGCAGCGTAGTGGGGGTCGGCACTGAAGCTTTCTTT. Protein product: CASSVVGVGTEAFF.

The CDR3 bases are TGTGCCAGCAGCCCCGGACTAGCGGGAGGGCCGGCCAAAAACATTCAGTACTTC. Protein product: CASSPGLAGGPAKNIQYF. The chain links TRBV11-2 to TRBJ2-4; TRBD2 matches at 15 bases. Germline lookup yields CDR1 SGHAT and CDR2 FQNNGV. The CDR3 spans 18 residues. The trim removed 5 bases at V and 1 base at J, leaving 6 bases unmatched.

The chain links TRBV7-3 to TRBJ1-3; D remains unclear. Trimming cost V 5 bases and J 2 bases, with 16 bases left between them. In germline, CDR1 is SGHTA, CDR2 FQGTGA. CDR3 length: 16 amino acids. This CDR3 reads CASSPSTGGAGNTIYF. The CDR3 region has the DNA TGTGCCAGCAGCCCTTCTACGGGAGGCGCTGGAAACACCATATATTTT.

This sequence joins TRBV2 and TRBJ2-7; D gene uncertain. V lost 7 bases to trimming and J lost 3 bases, with 13 bases between them. The germline gives CDR1 SNHLY, CDR2 FYNNEI. The CDR3 spans 13 residues. The CDR3 reads CASTADRYYEQYF. Here the CDR3 DNA reads TGTGCCAGCACCGCGGACCGATACTACGAGCAGTACTTC.

This chain links TRBV4-1 with TRBJ2-1, with TRBD2 identical over 9 bases. Germline V gives CDR1 MGHRA, CDR2 YSYEKL. The CDR3 runs to 15 residues. The junction had 8 bases not matched to a gene; V was cut back by 4 bases and J by 7 bases. This CDR3 is CASSPLSGGTNEQFF. CDR3 DNA sequence: TGCGCCAGCAGCCCACTTAGCGGGGGTACAAATGAGCAGTTCTTC.

The chain employs TRBV4-1 and TRBJ1-5; D gene unclear. There are 13 residues in the CDR3. The V gene lost 5 bases and the J gene lost 2 bases, with 7 bases spanning the gap. Germline loops: CDR1 MGHRA, CDR2 YSYEKL. CDR3 DNA sequence: TGCGCCAGCAGCTACGCAGGCAATCAGCCCCAGCATTTT. Its protein is CASSYAGNQPQHF.

This clone rates as medium-sized. The rearrangement uses TRBV2 and TRBJ1-5; 11 bases agree with TRBD1. Germline CDR1 is SNHLY and CDR2 is FYNNEI. The CDR3 sequence is 13 residues long. Trimming cost V 11 bases and J 3 bases; bases outside gene matches: 3. CDR3 protein: CAGQGANNQPQHF. In nucleotides, the CDR3 is TGTGCCGGACAGGGGGCTAACAATCAGCCCCAGCATTTT.

This chain joins TRBV7-9 and TRBJ1-4; D unresolved. The V end was cut by 4 bases, the J end by 8 bases, with 20 bases between. Germline CDR1 reads SEHNR; CDR2 reads FQNEAQ (reference sequence). This CDR3 has 16 residues. The CDR3: CASSSWFETLREKLFF. For the CDR3, the DNA is TGTGCCAGCAGCTCGTGGTTTGAGACATTAAGAGAAAAACTGTTTTTT.

The V and J genes are TRBV5-8 and TRBJ2-1, with 14 bases lining up with TRBD2. This CDR3 has 15 amino acids. V was pared by 5 bases and J by 8 bases, with 6 bases of the junction left unmatched. CDR1 SGHTS and CDR2 YDEGEE come from the germline V gene. DNA of the CDR3: TGTGCCAGCAGTCGTGGACTAGCGGGGGGCTATGAGCAGTTCTTC. Amino acid sequence: CASSRGLAGGYEQFF. Combining the CDR3 with reference TRBV5-8 and TRBJ2-1 gives the whole variable domain EAGVTQSPTHLIKTRGQQATLRCSPISGHTSVYWYQQALGLGLQFLLWYDEGEERNRGNFPPRFSGRQFPNYSSELNVNALELEDSALYLCASSRGLAGGYEQFFGPGTRLTVL.

The chain is built from TRBV5-5 and TRBJ2-1; D is unresolved. Trimming took 1 base from V and 6 from J, leaving 11 bases between them. The CDR3 loop spans 14 amino acids. CDR1 and CDR2 (germline): SGHKS, YYEKEE (reference sequence). This CDR3 reads CASSLMRFANEQFF. CDR3 DNA: TGTGCCAGCAGCTTGATGCGTTTCGCCAATGAGCAGTTCTTC.

The chain is built from TRBV15 and TRBJ1-4; the D gene is possibly TRBD1 (6 bases). Deletions cut 2 bases from V and 6 bases from J, with 22 bases between. The CDR3 covers 18 residues. From germline, CDR1 is LNHNV and CDR2 YYDKDF (reference sequence). CDR3 sequence (DNA): TGTGCCACCAGCAGATCCCACAAGGGGGGGTCGCCTGATGAAAAACTGTTTTTT. Protein: CATSRSHKGGSPDEKLFF.

By sample share, this clone is large. The chain recombines TRBV28 with TRBJ1-6; the D gene is possibly TRBD1 (5 bases). The CDR3 extends over 15 amino acids. Trimming stripped 5 bases from V and 7 bases from J, with 15 bases between. Looked up from germline, CDR1 is MDHEN and CDR2 is SYDVKM. The CDR3 is CASSLPEGLNSPLHF. Here the CDR3 DNA reads TGTGCCAGCAGTCTCCCCGAGGGGCTAAATTCACCCCTCCACTTT.